The 21 T cell receptor beta chains given below trace back to one sample, sequenced in a study of response to subunit inactivated influenza vaccine. TCRdb reprocessed the RT-PCR reads via MiXCR and lists one record per CDR3 protein. The sample includes around 540,000 distinct CDR3 sequences, about 11% seen only once; the top ten take roughly 10%. Material: PBMCs from blood, obtained on the day of vaccination. The receptors come from a man aged 50 to 59 who received an inactivated influenza vaccine.

This clonotype has only a few counts. V gene TRBV6-1 combines with J gene TRBJ2-7; TRBD2 might be the D (6 bases). Germline V gene lookup returns CDR1 MNHNS and CDR2 SASEGT. This CDR3 has 15 amino acids. V lost 5 bases and J lost 2, with 16 bases in between. The CDR3 nucleotides read TGTGCCAGCAGTCAAAAGGCGGGGCAGACCTACGAGCAGTACTTC. It yields the protein CASSQKAGQTYEQYF.

The chain is built from TRBV15 and TRBJ2-1; a weak D match, TRBD1 (7 bases). Trimming left V 0 bases short and J 4 bases short, with 13 bases between. The CDR3 has 16 amino acids. CDR1 is LNHNV and CDR2 is YYDKDF in the germline V gene (reference sequence). In nucleotides, the CDR3 is TGTGCCACCAGCAGAGACAGGGGGGCCGCATACAATGAGCAGTTCTTC. The encoded protein is CATSRDRGAAYNEQFF.

This clonotype has ten or more counts. V and J are TRBV12-3 or TRBV12-4 and TRBJ2-3; D is possibly TRBD2 (7 bases). There are 15 residues in the CDR3. Trimming removed 4 bases at V and 4 bases at J, with 15 bases between. The CDR3 region has the DNA TGTGCCAGCAGTTCCCAAAGGGGGGGGGCAGATACGCAGTATTTT. Amino acid sequence: CASSSQRGGADTQYF.

This clonotype has a handful of counts. This sequence joins TRBV15 and TRBJ2-5; possible D gene TRBD1, 6 bases. CDR1 and CDR2 from the germline V gene are LNHNV and YYDKDF (reference sequence). Trimming pared 0 bases from V and 8 bases from J, leaving 16 bases between. The CDR3 runs to 15 residues. In nucleotides, the CDR3 is TGTGCCACCAGCAGAGACAGGGGCGCGTATATCACCCAGTACTTC. Residues: CATSRDRGAYITQYF. Looking up the rest from reference TRBV15 and TRBJ2-5 gives the full variable domain: DAMVIQNPRYQVTQFGKPVTLSCSQTLNHNVMYWYQQKSSQAPKLLFHYYDKDFNNEADTPDNFQSRRPNTSFCFLDIRSPGLGDTAMYLCATSRDRGAYITQYFGPGTRLLVL.

In its sample, this clonotype was seen a few times. The chain combines TRBV28 with TRBJ1-1, with 7 bases fitting TRBD1. The trim removed 8 bases at V and 3 bases at J, leaving 6 bases unmatched. CDR3 length: 13 residues. Germline V gene data show CDR1 as MDHEN and CDR2 as SYDVKM. This CDR3 reads CASFDRVYTEAFF. The CDR3 DNA reads as TGTGCCAGCTTCGACAGGGTTTACACTGAAGCTTTCTTT.

This rearrangement joins TRBV7-9 to TRBJ1-1; D is perhaps TRBD1 (5 bases). The CDR3 runs to 12 residues. Looked up from germline, CDR1 is SEHNR and CDR2 is FQNEAQ (reference sequence). V lost 7 bases, J lost 10 bases, and 16 bases lay in between. For the CDR3, the DNA is TGTGCCAGCACCATTATGGGGCAGGGAGCTTTCTTT. Its translation is CASTIMGQGAFF.

The chain uses TRBV4-3 and TRBJ1-2; TRBD1 aligns across 9 bases. With V trimmed by 3 bases and J by 8 bases, 10 bases remained unmatched. Germline values: CDR1 LGHNA, CDR2 YSLEER. This CDR3 is 15 amino acids long. CDR3 DNA: TGCGCCAGCAGCCAGAGCATACAGGGGGCATGGGGCTACACCTTC. It codes for CASSQSIQGAWGYTF.

The chain carries TRBV5-1 and TRBJ2-5, with a weak D call TRBD1 (7 bases). Trimming took off 4 bases at V and 2 bases at J, with 12 bases between the two ends. Germline loops: CDR1 SGHRS, CDR2 YFSETQ. CDR3 length: 14 residues. CDR3: CASSAGQTQETQYF. CDR3 nucleotides: TGCGCCAGCAGCGCGGGACAGACTCAAGAGACCCAGTACTTC.

In its sample, this clonotype was seen a few times. This chain connects TRBV6-2 or TRBV6-3 to TRBJ2-6; D remains ambiguous. This CDR3 region has 16 residues. Germline CDR1 MNHEY, CDR2 SVGEGT. The V end was cut by 4 bases, the J end by 0 bases, with 10 bases between. The CDR3 DNA is TGTGCCAGCAGTTCGATCCCCCGCTCTGGGGCCAACGTCCTGACTTTC. Translation gives CASSSIPRSGANVLTF.

This clonotype has at least ten counts. The rearrangement joins TRBV9 to TRBJ2-1; 9 nucleotides match TRBD2. This CDR3 region has 15 residues. Losses at the gene ends were 0 bases for V and 6 bases for J; bases not matched to a gene: 4. Germline values: CDR1 SGDLS, CDR2 YYNGEE. The CDR3 DNA follows: TGTGCCAGCAGCGTAGAAGCGGGAGGCCCCAATGAGCAGTTCTTC. It codes for CASSVEAGGPNEQFF.

Ten or more counts support this clonotype. This rearrangement joins TRBV6-2 or TRBV6-3 to TRBJ2-5; D gene unclear. CDR1 is MNHEY, CDR2 SVGEGT, per germline. V shed 4 bases and J shed 0 bases, with 6 bases lying between them. CDR3 size: 13 residues. CDR3 in amino acids: CASSFEYQETQYF. The CDR3 DNA reads TGTGCCAGCAGTTTTGAGTACCAAGAGACCCAGTACTTC.

The chain is built from TRBV20-1 and TRBJ2-6; D ambiguous. The CDR3 has 14 residues. The germline V gene has CDR1 DFQATT and CDR2 SNEGSKA (reference sequence). V was trimmed by 5 bases and J by 1 base, leaving 9 bases between them. The CDR3 coding sequence is TGCAGTGCTTTACATGTTTCTGGGGCCAACGTCCTGACTTTC. Protein: CSALHVSGANVLTF.

This chain uses TRBV27 with TRBJ2-5; 8 bases fit TRBD1. The germline gives CDR1 MNHEY, CDR2 SMNVEV (reference sequence). The CDR3 has 14 amino acids. With 8 bases clipped from V and 5 bases from J, the junction kept 10 bases outside the gene matches. The CDR3: CASRTRGRVETQYF. CDR3 DNA sequence: TGTGCCAGCCGGACCAGGGGGCGTGTGGAGACCCAGTACTTC.

This clonotype was detected only a few times. The chain is built from TRBV20-1 and TRBJ2-7; 7 positions agree with TRBD1. The V gene's germline CDR1 is DFQATT and CDR2 SNEGSKA (reference sequence). J gave up 3 bases and V 3 bases, and 8 bases lay outside the gene matches. This CDR3 has 14 residues. This CDR3 reads CSARSNRDSYEQYF. CDR3 nucleotide sequence: TGCAGTGCTAGGTCCAACCGGGACAGCTACGAGCAGTACTTC.

The chain has TRBV6-5 and TRBJ1-1; a weak D match, TRBD1 (5 bases). The CDR3 totals 16 residues. V lost 1 base and J lost 3, with 15 bases in between. From germline, CDR1 is MNHEY and CDR2 SVGAGI. The CDR3 here is CASSYYPGSRYTEAFF. In DNA form, the CDR3 reads TGTGCCAGCAGTTACTACCCAGGGTCTCGATACACTGAAGCTTTCTTT.

Only a few counts were recorded for this clonotype. The gene calls are TRBV5-1 and TRBJ2-3; the match to TRBD1 covers 7 bases. V lost 5 bases, J lost 4 bases, and 7 bases stayed unmatched. This CDR3 spans 14 amino acids. Germline CDR1 and CDR2: SGHRS and YFSETQ. CDR3 protein: CASRKQGFPDTQYF. The DNA for the CDR3 is TGCGCCAGCAGAAAACAGGGGTTCCCAGATACGCAGTATTTT.

The chain's CDR3 is CASSLGGGRRNTQYF. The CDR3 DNA sequence: TGTGCCAGCAGCTTAGGTGGCGGGAGGCGAAATACGCAGTATTTT. V gene TRBV7-2 combines with J gene TRBJ2-3; the match to TRBD2 covers 8 bases. J gave up 7 bases and V 1 base, and 7 bases lay outside the gene matches. Germline V gene lookup returns CDR1 SGHTA and CDR2 FQGNSA. CDR3 length: 15 residues.

This clonotype was seen a handful of times. V gene TRBV4-3 combines with J gene TRBJ1-2; TRBD1 agrees at 8 bases. This CDR3 comprises 16 residues. V shed 7 bases and J 4 bases; nucleotides not matched to a gene: 14. Germline lookup yields CDR1 LGHNA and CDR2 YSLEER. As DNA, the CDR3 is TGCGCCAGCACCAAAGAGCACGCAGGGGGCTTCTATGGCTACACCTTC. Translation gives CASTKEHAGGFYGYTF.

This clonotype was counted only a few times. V usage is TRBV29-1 and J usage is TRBJ2-7, with D unresolved. The CDR3 is 13 amino acids. Per germline, CDR1 SQVTM and CDR2 ANQGSEA. The V gene lost 3 bases and the J gene lost 1 base, with 10 bases spanning the gap. CDR3 loop: CSVEDQVSYEQYF. DNA for the CDR3: TGCAGCGTTGAGGATCAGGTTTCCTACGAGCAGTACTTC.

This clonotype occurred a few times. The V and J genes are TRBV4-1 and TRBJ1-1, with TRBD1 matching 7 bases. The CDR3 length is 14 residues. Trimming removed 3 bases from V and 7 bases from J; junction bases left unmatched: 8. The germline V gene encodes CDR1 MGHRA and CDR2 YSYEKL. CDR3: CASSHGQEMFEAFF. CDR3 in DNA: TGCGCCAGCAGCCACGGACAGGAGATGTTTGAAGCTTTCTTT.

The chain employs TRBV11-2 and TRBJ2-4, with TRBD2 matching over 11 bases. CDR1 is SGHAT, CDR2 FQNNGV, per germline. The trim removed 1 base at V and 0 bases at J, leaving 8 bases unmatched. The CDR3 runs 19 residues. The chain's CDR3 is CASSLGFSGGALAKNIQYF. CDR3 nucleotide sequence: TGTGCCAGCAGCTTAGGTTTTAGCGGGGGGGCACTAGCCAAAAACATTCAGTACTTC.